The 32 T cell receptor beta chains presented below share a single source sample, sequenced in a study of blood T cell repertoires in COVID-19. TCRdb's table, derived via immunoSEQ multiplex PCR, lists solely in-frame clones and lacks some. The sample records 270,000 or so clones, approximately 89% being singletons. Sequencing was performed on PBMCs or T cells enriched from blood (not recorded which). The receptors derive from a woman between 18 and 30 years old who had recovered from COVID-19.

The DNA for the CDR3 is TGTGCCAGCAGCCGTTCGACTCCGGGACAGAACGAAAAACTGTTTTTT. This translates into CASSRSTPGQNEKLFF. The rearrangement joins TRBV7-9 to TRBJ1-4; 7 positions match TRBD1. CDR3 length: 16 amino acids. CDR1 is SEHNR, CDR2 FQNEAQ, per germline (reference sequence). V dropped 5 bases and J dropped 8; count of bases not matched to a gene: 14. Looking up the rest from reference TRBV7-9 and TRBJ1-4 gives the full variable domain: DTGVSQNPRHKITKRGQNVTFRCDPISEHNRLYWYRQTLGQGPEFLTYFQNEAQLEKSRLLSDRFSAERPKGSFSTLEIQRTEQGDSAMYLCASSRSTPGQNEKLFFGSGTQLSVL.

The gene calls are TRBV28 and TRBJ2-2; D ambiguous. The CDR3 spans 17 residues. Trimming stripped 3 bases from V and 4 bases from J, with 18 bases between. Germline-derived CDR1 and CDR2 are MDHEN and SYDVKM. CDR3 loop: CASSFLRSSPGTGELFF. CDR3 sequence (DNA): TGTGCCAGCAGTTTTTTGCGTAGTAGTCCCGGCACCGGGGAGCTGTTTTTT.

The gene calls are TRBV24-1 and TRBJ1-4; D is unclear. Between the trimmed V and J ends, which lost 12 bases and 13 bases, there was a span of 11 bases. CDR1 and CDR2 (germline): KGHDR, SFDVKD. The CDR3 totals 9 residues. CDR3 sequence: CAEREPLFF. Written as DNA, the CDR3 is TGTGCCGAACGGGAGCCACTGTTTTTT.

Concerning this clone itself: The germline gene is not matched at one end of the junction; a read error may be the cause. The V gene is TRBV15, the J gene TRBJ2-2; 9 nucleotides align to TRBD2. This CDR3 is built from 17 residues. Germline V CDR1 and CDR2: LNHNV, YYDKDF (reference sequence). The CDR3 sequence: CATSRGGSGGITEELFF. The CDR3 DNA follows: TGTGCCACCAGCAGAGGGGGTAGCGGGGGCATAACCGAGGAGCTGTTTTTT. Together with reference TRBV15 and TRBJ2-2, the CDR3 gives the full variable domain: DAMVIQNPRYQVTQFGKPVTLSCSQTLNHNVMYWYQQKSSQAPKLLFHYYDKDFNNEADTPDNFQSRRPNTSFCFLDIRSPGLGDTAMYLCATSRGGSGGITEELFFGEGSRLTVL.

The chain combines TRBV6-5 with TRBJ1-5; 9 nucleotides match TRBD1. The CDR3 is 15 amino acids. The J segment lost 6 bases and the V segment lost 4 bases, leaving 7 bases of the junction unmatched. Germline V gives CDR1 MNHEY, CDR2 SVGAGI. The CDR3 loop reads CASSSGTGWGQPQHF. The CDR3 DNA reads TGTGCCAGCAGTTCGGGGACAGGGTGGGGTCAGCCCCAGCATTTT.

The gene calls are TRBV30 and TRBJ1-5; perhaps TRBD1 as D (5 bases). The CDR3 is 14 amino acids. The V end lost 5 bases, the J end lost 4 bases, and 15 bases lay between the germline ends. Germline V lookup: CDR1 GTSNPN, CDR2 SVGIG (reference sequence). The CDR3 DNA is TGTGCCTGGGGGATGGGGGGGATAAATCAGCCCCAGCATTTT. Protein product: CAWGMGGINQPQHF.

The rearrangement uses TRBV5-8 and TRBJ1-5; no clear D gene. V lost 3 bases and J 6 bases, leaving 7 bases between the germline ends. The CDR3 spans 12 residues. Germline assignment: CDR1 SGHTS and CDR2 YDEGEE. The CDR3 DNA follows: TGTGCCAGCAGCTCTCACAGTCAGCCCCAGCATTTT. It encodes CASSSHSQPQHF.

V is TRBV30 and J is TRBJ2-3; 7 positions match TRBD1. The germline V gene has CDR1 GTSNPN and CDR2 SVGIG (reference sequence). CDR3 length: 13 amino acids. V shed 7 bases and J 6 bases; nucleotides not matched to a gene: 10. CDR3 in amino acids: CASGAGGPDTQYF. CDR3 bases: TGTGCCTCTGGGGCAGGGGGTCCGGATACGCAGTATTTT.

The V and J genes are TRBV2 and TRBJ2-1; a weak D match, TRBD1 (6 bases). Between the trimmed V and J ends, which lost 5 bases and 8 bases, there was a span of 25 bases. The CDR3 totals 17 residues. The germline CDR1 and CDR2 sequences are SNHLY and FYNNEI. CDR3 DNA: TGTGCCAGCAGTCTACTATCACAGGGTCCGATCTCGGATGAGCAGTTCTTC. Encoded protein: CASSLLSQGPISDEQFF.

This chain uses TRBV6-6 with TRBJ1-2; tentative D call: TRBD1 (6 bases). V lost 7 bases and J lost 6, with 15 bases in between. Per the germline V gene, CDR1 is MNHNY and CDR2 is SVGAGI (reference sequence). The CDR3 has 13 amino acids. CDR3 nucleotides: TGTGCCAGCATGGATGCCAGGGGAAATGGCTACACCTTC. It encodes CASMDARGNGYTF.

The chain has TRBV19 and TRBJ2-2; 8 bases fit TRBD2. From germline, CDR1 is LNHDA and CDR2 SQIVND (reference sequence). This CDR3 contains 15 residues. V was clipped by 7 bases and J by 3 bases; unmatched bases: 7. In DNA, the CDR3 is TGTGCCAGTATCGAGCGGGGGCCTTACACCGGGGAGCTGTTTTTT. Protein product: CASIERGPYTGELFF.

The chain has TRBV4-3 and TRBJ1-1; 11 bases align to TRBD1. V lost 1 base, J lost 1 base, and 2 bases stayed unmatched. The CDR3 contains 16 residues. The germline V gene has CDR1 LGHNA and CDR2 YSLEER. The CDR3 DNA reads TGCGCCAGCAGCCAAGCTGGGACAGGGGGGAACACTGAAGCTTTCTTT. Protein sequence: CASSQAGTGGNTEAFF.

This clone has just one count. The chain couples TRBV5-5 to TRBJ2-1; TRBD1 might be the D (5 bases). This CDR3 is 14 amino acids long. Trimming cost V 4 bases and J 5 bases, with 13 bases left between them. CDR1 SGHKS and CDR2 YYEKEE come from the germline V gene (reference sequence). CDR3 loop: CASSHATDNNEQFF. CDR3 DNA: TGTGCCAGCAGCCACGCGACAGACAACAATGAGCAGTTCTTC. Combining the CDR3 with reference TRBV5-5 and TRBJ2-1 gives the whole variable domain DAGVTQSPTHLIKTRGQQVTLRCSPISGHKSVSWYQQVLGQGPQFIFQYYEKEERGRGNFPDRFSARQFPNYSSELNVNALLLGDSALYLCASSHATDNNEQFFGPGTRLTVL.

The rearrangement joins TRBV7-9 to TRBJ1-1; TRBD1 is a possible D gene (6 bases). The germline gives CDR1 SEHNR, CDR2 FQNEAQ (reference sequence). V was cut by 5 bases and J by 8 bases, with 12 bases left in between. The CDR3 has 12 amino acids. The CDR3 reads CASSVSGVEAFF. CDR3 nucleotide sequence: TGTGCCAGCAGCGTGTCAGGGGTCGAAGCTTTCTTT. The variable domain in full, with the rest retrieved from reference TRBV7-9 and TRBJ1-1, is DTGVSQNPRHKITKRGQNVTFRCDPISEHNRLYWYRQTLGQGPEFLTYFQNEAQLEKSRLLSDRFSAERPKGSFSTLEIQRTEQGDSAMYLCASSVSGVEAFFGQGTRLTVV.

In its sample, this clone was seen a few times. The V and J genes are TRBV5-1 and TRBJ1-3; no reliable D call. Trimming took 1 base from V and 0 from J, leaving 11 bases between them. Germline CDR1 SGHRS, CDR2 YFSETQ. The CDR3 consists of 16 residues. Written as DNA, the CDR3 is TGCGCCAGCAGCTTGAGTGGGCAAACCTCTGGAAACACCATATATTTT. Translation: CASSLSGQTSGNTIYF.

The CDR3 region is CASSLPRVGNTIYF. CDR3 sequence (DNA): TGTGCCAGCAGTCTTCCCAGGGTTGGAAACACCATATATTTT. This chain links TRBV28 with TRBJ1-3, with D perhaps TRBD1 (5 bases). V gave up 5 bases and J gave up 3 bases, with 11 bases separating them. In germline, CDR1 is MDHEN, CDR2 SYDVKM. The CDR3 has 14 amino acids.

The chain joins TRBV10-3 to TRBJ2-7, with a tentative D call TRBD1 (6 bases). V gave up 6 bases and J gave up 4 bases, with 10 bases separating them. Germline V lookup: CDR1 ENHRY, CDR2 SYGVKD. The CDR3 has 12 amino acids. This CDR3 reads CAISLDSYEQYF. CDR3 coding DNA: TGTGCCATCAGCCTGGACAGTTACGAGCAGTACTTC.

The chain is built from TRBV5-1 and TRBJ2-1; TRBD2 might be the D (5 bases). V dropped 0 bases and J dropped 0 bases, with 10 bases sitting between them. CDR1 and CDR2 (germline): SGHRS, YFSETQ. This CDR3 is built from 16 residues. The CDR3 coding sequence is TGCGCCAGCAGCTTGGGGTTAGCGACCTCCTACAATGAGCAGTTCTTC. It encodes CASSLGLATSYNEQFF.

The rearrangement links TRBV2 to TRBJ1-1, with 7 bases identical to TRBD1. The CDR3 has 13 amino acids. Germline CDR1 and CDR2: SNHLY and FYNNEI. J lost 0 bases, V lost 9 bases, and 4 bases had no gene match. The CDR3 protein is CARQGIMNTEAFF. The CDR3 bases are TGTGCCAGACAGGGGATCATGAACACTGAAGCTTTCTTT.

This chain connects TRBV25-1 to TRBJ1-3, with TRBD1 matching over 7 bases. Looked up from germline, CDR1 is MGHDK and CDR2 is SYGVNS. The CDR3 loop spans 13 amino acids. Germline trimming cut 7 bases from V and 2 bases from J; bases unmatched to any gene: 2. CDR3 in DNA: TGTGCCAGCAACAGGGGAGCTGGAAACACCATATATTTT. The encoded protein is CASNRGAGNTIYF.

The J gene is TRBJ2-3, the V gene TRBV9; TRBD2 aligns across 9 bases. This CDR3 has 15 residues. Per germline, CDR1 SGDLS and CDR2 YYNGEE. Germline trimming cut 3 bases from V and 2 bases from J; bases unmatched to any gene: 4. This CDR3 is CASSAAGGYTDTQYF. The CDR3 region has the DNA TGTGCCAGCAGCGCAGCGGGGGGATACACAGATACGCAGTATTTT.

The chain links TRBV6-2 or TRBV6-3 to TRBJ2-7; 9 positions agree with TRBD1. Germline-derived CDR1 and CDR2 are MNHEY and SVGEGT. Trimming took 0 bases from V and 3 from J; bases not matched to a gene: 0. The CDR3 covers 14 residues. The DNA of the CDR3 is TGTGCCAGCAGTTACTCGGACAGGGGCTACGAGCAGTACTTC. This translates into CASSYSDRGYEQYF.

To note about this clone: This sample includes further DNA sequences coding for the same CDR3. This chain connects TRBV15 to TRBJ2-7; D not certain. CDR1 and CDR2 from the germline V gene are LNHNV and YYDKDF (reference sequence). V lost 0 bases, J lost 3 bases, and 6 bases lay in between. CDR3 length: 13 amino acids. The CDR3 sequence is CATSRDPGYEQYF. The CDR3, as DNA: TGTGCCACCAGCAGAGACCCCGGCTACGAGCAGTACTTC.

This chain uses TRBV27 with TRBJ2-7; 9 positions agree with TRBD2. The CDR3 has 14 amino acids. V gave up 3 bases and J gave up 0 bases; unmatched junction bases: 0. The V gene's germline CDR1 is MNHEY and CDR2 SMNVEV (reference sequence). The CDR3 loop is CASSLTSGSYEQYF. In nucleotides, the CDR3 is TGTGCCAGCAGTTTGACTAGCGGCTCCTACGAGCAGTACTTC.

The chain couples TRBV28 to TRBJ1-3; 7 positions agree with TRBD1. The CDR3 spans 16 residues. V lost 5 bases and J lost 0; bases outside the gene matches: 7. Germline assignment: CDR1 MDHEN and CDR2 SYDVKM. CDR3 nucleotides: TGTGCCAGCAGTCTGGACAGGCAGAGCTCTGGAAACACCATATATTTT. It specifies CASSLDRQSSGNTIYF.

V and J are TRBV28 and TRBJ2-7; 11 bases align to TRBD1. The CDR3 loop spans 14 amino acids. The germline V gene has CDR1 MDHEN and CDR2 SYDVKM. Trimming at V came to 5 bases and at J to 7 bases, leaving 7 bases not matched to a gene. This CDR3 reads CASSGGTGGEEQYF. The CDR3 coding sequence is TGTGCCAGCAGTGGGGGGACAGGGGGTGAAGAGCAGTACTTC. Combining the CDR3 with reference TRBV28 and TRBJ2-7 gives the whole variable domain DVKVTQSSRYLVKRTGEKVFLECVQDMDHENMFWYRQDPGLGLRLIYFSYDVKMKEKGDIPEGYSVSREKKERFSLILESASTNQTSMYLCASSGGTGGEEQYFGPGTRLTVT.

DNA for the CDR3: TGTGCCAGCAGCTGGCGGGGGGGGAGCACAGATACGCAGTATTTT. It codes for CASSWRGGSTDTQYF. The J gene is TRBJ2-3, the V gene TRBV9; 9 nucleotides align to TRBD2. J lost 0 bases, V lost 4 bases, and 3 bases had no gene match. CDR1 is SGDLS, CDR2 YYNGEE, per germline. CDR3 length equals 15 residues.

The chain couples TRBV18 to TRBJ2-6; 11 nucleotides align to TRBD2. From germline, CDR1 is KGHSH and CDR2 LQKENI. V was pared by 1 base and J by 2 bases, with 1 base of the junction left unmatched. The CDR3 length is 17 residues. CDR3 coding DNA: TGTGCCAGCTCACCACTTAGCGGGAGGGCTGGGGCCAACGTCCTGACTTTC. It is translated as CASSPLSGRAGANVLTF. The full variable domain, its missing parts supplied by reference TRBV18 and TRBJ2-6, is NAGVMQNPRHLVRRRGQEARLRCSPMKGHSHVYWYRQLPEEGLKFMVYLQKENIIDESGMPKERFSAEFPKEGPSILRIQQVVRGDSAAYFCASSPLSGRAGANVLTFGAGSRLTVL.

The CDR3 DNA reads as TGTGCCAGCATCGCGGGTCGGGGGATAGGTGGCTACACCTTC. It is translated as CASIAGRGIGGYTF. The V gene is TRBV5-4, the J gene TRBJ1-2, with D perhaps TRBD1 (5 bases). V lost 6 bases to trimming and J lost 7 bases, with 19 bases between them. This CDR3 comprises 14 residues. CDR1 is SGHNT, CDR2 YYREEE, per germline (reference sequence).

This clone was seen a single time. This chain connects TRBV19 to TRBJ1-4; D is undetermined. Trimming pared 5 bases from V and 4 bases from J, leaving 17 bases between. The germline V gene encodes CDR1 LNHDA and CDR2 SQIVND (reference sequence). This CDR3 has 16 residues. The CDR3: CASSPRTGRNNEKLFF. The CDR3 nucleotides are TGTGCCAGTAGTCCCCGGACGGGGAGAAATAATGAAAAACTGTTTTTT.

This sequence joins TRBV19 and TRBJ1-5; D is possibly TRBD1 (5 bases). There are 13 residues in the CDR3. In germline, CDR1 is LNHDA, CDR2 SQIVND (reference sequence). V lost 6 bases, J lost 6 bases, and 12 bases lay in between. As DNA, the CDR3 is TGTGCCAGTAGGGGCAGGGATCCTCAGCCCCAGCATTTT. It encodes CASRGRDPQPQHF.

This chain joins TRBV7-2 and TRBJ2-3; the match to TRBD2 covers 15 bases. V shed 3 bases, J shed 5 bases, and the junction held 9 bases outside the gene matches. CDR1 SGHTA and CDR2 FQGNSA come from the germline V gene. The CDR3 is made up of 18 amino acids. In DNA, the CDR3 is TGTGCCAGCAGCTTTAGGGGACTAGCGGGGGGCGGAAGAGATACGCAGTATTTT. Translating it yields CASSFRGLAGGGRDTQYF.